These T cell receptor beta chains were read from a single sample in a study of cytomegalovirus exposure and HLA in healthy donors. TCRdb's copy holds only in-frame clones and misses some; the assay was immunoSEQ multiplex PCR. The repertoire includes 150,000 to 200,000 clones, around three quarters of them detected once, and around 2% sits in the top ten. The sequenced sample consisted of PBMCs. The origin of the receptors is a woman in her thirties in good health and CMV-seropositive. Each CDR3 is given with its conserved first and last residue. D genes are given only for firm matches. Clone size, where shown, is once, few, many, or a class for clones that have expanded.

d_call	clone_size	v_call	j_call	cdr3_nt	cdr3_aa
NA	NA	TRBV5-1	TRBJ2-7	TGCGCCAGCAGCTTGGCGGGGACACCCGAGCAGTACTTC	CASSLAGTPEQYF
NA	few	TRBV19	TRBJ1-2	TGTGCCAGTAGTCTTCGGGCTAACTATGGCTACACCTTC	CASSLRANYGYTF
NA	NA	TRBV15	TRBJ1-4	TGTGCCACCAGCAAAGGAGGGTTGGGTGAAAAACTGTTTTTT	CATSKGGLGEKLFF
NA	NA	TRBV5-1	TRBJ1-2	TGCGCCAGCAGCCGGACAGAGAGCTATGGCTACACCTTC	CASSRTESYGYTF
TRBD1	NA	TRBV9	TRBJ1-1	TGTGCCAGCAGCGCCCAGGGGGCTCGGAACACTGAAGCTTTCTTT	CASSAQGARNTEAFF
NA	NA	TRBV10-2	TRBJ1-1	TGCGCCAGCAGTGTCGGGGGAAACACTGAAGCTTTCTTT	CASSVGGNTEAFF
TRBD1	NA	TRBV19	TRBJ1-5	TGTGCCAGTAGTATTGCGACAGGGACGGGCAATCAGCCCCAGCATTTT	CASSIATGTGNQPQHF
TRBD1	NA	TRBV28	TRBJ2-7	TGTGCCAGCAGGGGGACGGACAGGGGAGGCCACGAGCAGTACTTC	CASRGTDRGGHEQYF
TRBD2	NA	TRBV4-1	TRBJ2-1	TGCGCCAGCAGCCAAGATCAGGGCGGGAGGGGGTCCTACAATGAGCAGTTCTTC	CASSQDQGGRGSYNEQFF
TRBD1	NA	TRBV2	TRBJ1-6	TGTGCCAGCAGTCGCGACCGGGGACAGGGGAATTCACCCCTCCACTTT	CASSRDRGQGNSPLHF
TRBD1	few	TRBV28	TRBJ1-2	TGTGCCAGCAGTTCAATCGGACAGGGGGAGGGGAACTATGGCTACACCTTC	CASSSIGQGEGNYGYTF
NA	few	TRBV5-5	TRBJ1-1	TGTGCCAGCAGCTTGGGGGTGGGGGCTTCGAACACTGAAGCTTTCTTT	CASSLGVGASNTEAFF
NA	NA	TRBV28	TRBJ1-2	TGTGCCAGCAGTGGGGCAGCTAACTATGGCTACACCTTC	CASSGAANYGYTF
TRBD1	few	TRBV4-1	TRBJ1-2	TGCGCCAGCAGCCAAGGAAACAGGGGGCCCTATGGCTACACCTTC	CASSQGNRGPYGYTF
NA	NA	TRBV2	TRBJ1-6	TGTGCCAGCAGTGAAGAGTCAGGGAAACTTAATTCACCCCTCCACTTT	CASSEESGKLNSPLHF
NA	few	TRBV18	TRBJ1-5	TGTGCCAGCTCGTCCTCCGGGACGTGGGACTGGCCCCAGCATTTT	CASSSSGTWDWPQHF
NA	NA	TRBV18	TRBJ2-5	TGTGCCAGCTCACAAGGACACCTCGGAGAGACCCAGTACTTC	CASSQGHLGETQYF
TRBD2	once	TRBV9	TRBJ2-7	TGTGCCAGCAGCGTGGGGGCTAGCGGGAGACAGCAGTACTTC	CASSVGASGRQQYF
NA	NA	TRBV9	TRBJ2-2	TGTGCCAGCAACTCCTTCACCGGGGAGCTGTTTTTT	CASNSFTGELFF
NA	NA	TRBV2	TRBJ1-5	TGTGCCAGCAGTTTCGCCGGGGGGGTCGCCCAGCCCCAGCATTTT	CASSFAGGVAQPQHF
TRBD1	NA	TRBV27	TRBJ1-5	TGTGCCAGCAGGTTCGACAGGGGGCTGAGCAATCAGCCCCAGCATTTT	CASRFDRGLSNQPQHF
NA	NA	TRBV5-4	TRBJ1-6	TGTGCCAGCAGCTTAGGAACAGGGCGGGATTCACCCCTCCACTTT	CASSLGTGRDSPLHF
TRBD1	NA	TRBV5-4	TRBJ2-6	TGTGCCAGCAGCTTGTATCAGGGGGCCGGGGCCAACGTCCTGACTTTC	CASSLYQGAGANVLTF
TRBD2	NA	TRBV19	TRBJ2-1	TGTGCCACCGAGCTAAGCCAAAGCGGGAAGGGCAATGAGCAGTTCTTC	CATELSQSGKGNEQFF
TRBD2	NA	TRBV7-2	TRBJ2-3	TGTGCCAGCAGCTCCAGACTAGCGGGGGGTAATACGCAGTATTTT	CASSSRLAGGNTQYF
NA	NA	TRBV6-6	TRBJ2-5	TGTGCCAGCAGTTTTCGGGGAATCCAAGAGACCCAGTACTTC	CASSFRGIQETQYF
NA	few	TRBV19	TRBJ1-5	TGTGCCAGTAGTACCGGGACATTATATAGCAATCAGCCCCAGCATTTT	CASSTGTLYSNQPQHF
NA	few	TRBV28	TRBJ1-3	TGTGCCAGCAGTTTAAAACAGGGAGTCAAGGGAAACACCATATATTTT	CASSLKQGVKGNTIYF
NA	NA	TRBV7-2	TRBJ2-7	TGTGCCAGCAGCCCCTCGGGGATCCTACGTTACGAGCAGTACTTC	CASSPSGILRYEQYF
TRBD1	once	TRBV18	TRBJ1-5	TGTGCCAGCTCACCACAGACAGGGGGTAACAGTCAGCCCCAGCATTTT	CASSPQTGGNSQPQHF
TRBD2	NA	TRBV10-2	TRBJ2-3	TGCGCCAGCAGCCAGGGACTAGCGGGATTTGGCACAGATACGCAGTATTTT	CASSQGLAGFGTDTQYF
TRBD1	NA	TRBV28	TRBJ2-7	TGTGCCAGCAGTTCTGGGACAGGGTTCTACGAGCAGTACTTC	CASSSGTGFYEQYF
TRBD1	NA	TRBV6-5	TRBJ1-3	TGTGCCAGCAGGGACAGGCAGACCTCTGGAAACACCATATATTTT	CASRDRQTSGNTIYF
TRBD1	NA	TRBV15	TRBJ2-7	TGTGCCACCAGCAGAGGGGGACAGGGCTACGAGCAGTACTTC	CATSRGGQGYEQYF
NA	NA	TRBV5-4	TRBJ2-7	TGTGCCAGCAGCTTGGTAGAGGCGGTAACCTACGAGCAGTACTTC	CASSLVEAVTYEQYF
TRBD1	NA	TRBV29-1	TRBJ2-7	TGCAGCGTTGACTTGACAGGGGCCCACGAGCAGTACTTC	CSVDLTGAHEQYF
NA	NA	TRBV27	TRBJ2-7	TGTGCCAGCAGTTCGGGACACGGCTACGAGCAGTACTTC	CASSSGHGYEQYF
NA	NA	TRBV12-5	TRBJ2-1	TGTGCTAGTGGTTTGGTACGAGGTGCAGGGTCCTACAATGAGCAGTTCTTC	CASGLVRGAGSYNEQFF
TRBD1	NA	TRBV7-8	TRBJ1-1	TGTGCCAGCAGCTCAATAATACGGCCGGGACAGGAAGCTTTCTTT	CASSSIIRPGQEAFF
NA	NA	TRBV5-1	TRBJ2-3	TGCGCCAGCAGCTTGCCCACGGCGGTAGCTTCCACAGATACGCAGTATTTT	CASSLPTAVASTDTQYF
NA	NA	TRBV29-1	TRBJ1-2	TGCAGCGTTCTCCTGACAGGCCACTATGGCTACACCTTC	CSVLLTGHYGYTF
NA	NA	TRBV5-1	TRBJ2-5	TGCGCCAGCAGCTTGTTGCCGGAAGAGACCCAGTACTTC	CASSLLPEETQYF
TRBD2	NA	TRBV7-2	TRBJ2-7	TGTGCCAGCAGCTTAAGGCCCTCCGTAGCGGGAGGACCATACGAGCAGTACTTC	CASSLRPSVAGGPYEQYF
NA	NA	TRBV6-5	TRBJ1-1	TGTGCCAGCAGTTACCAGGGTAACACTGAAGCTTTCTTT	CASSYQGNTEAFF
NA	few	TRBV4-3	TRBJ1-2	TGCGCCAGCAGCCAAGATTTAAGACAGGAATCGACCGGCTACACCTTC	CASSQDLRQESTGYTF
NA	NA	TRBV10-1	TRBJ1-3	TGCGCCAGCAGCCCAGATCCCTCTGGAAACACCATATATTTT	CASSPDPSGNTIYF
TRBD1	NA	TRBV19	TRBJ2-7	TGTGCCAGTAGTACTCCCGGGACAGGCTCCTACGAGCAGTACTTC	CASSTPGTGSYEQYF
TRBD1	NA	TRBV28	TRBJ2-5	TGTGCCACCCAGTTTTTTCCGGACAGGGCCCAAGAGACCCAGTACTTC	CATQFFPDRAQETQYF
TRBD2	few	TRBV6-6	TRBJ2-2	TGTGCCAGCAGTGGGGCGGGACTAGCGGGTACCGGGGAGCTGTTTTTT	CASSGAGLAGTGELFF
TRBD1	NA	TRBV27	TRBJ1-2	TGTGCCAGCAGTTCACGACAGGGAAAGGATGGCTACACCTTC	CASSSRQGKDGYTF